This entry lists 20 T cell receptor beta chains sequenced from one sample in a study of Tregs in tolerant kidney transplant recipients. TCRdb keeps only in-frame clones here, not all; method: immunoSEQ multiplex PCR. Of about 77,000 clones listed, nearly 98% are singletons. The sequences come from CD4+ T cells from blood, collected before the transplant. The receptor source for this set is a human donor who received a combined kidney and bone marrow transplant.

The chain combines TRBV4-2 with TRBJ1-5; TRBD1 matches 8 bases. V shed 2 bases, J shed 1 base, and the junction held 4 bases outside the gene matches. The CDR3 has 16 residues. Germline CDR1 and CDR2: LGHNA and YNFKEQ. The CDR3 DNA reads TGTGCCAGCAGCCAATCGGACAGGGCCAGCAATCAGCCCCAGCATTTT. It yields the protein CASSQSDRASNQPQHF.

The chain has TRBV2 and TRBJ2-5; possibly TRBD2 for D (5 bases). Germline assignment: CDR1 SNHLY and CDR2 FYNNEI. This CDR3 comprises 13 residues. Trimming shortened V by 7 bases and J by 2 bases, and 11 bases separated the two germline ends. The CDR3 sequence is CASTLREQETQYF. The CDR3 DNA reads TGTGCCAGCACCCTGAGGGAGCAAGAGACCCAGTACTTC.

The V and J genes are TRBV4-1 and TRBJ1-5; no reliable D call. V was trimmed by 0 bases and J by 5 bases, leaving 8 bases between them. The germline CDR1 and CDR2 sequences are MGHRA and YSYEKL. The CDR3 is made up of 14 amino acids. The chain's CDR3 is CASSQDREDQPQHF. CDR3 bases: TGCGCCAGCAGCCAAGATCGGGAGGATCAGCCCCAGCATTTT.

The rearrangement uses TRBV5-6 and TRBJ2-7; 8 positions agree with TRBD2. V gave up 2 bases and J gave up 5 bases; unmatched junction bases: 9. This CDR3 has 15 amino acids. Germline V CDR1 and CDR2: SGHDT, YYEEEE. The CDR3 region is CASSFLSGRSHEQYF. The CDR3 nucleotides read TGTGCCAGCAGCTTTCTAAGCGGGAGATCTCACGAGCAGTACTTC.

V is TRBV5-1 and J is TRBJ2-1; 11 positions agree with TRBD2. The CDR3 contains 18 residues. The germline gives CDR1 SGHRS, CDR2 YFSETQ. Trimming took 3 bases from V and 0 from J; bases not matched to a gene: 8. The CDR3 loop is CASSSASGGRSSYNEQFF. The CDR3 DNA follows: TGCGCCAGCAGCTCGGCTAGCGGGGGGCGAAGCTCCTACAATGAGCAGTTCTTC.

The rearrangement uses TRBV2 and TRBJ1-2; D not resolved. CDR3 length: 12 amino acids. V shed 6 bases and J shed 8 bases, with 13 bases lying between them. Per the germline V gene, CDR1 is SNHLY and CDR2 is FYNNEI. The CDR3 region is CASSVTAGGYTF. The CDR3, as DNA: TGTGCCAGCAGCGTAACCGCGGGGGGCTACACCTTC.

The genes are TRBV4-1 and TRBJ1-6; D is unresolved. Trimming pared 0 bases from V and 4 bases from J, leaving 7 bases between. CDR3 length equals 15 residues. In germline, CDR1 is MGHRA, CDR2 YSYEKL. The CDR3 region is CASSQDRGYNSPLHF. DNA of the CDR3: TGCGCCAGCAGCCAAGATCGCGGTTATAATTCACCCCTCCACTTT.

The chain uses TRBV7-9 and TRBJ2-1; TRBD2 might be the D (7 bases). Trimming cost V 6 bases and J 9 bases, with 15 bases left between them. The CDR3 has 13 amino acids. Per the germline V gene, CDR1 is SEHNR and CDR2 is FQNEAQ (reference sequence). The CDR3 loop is CASRPGGVGEQFF. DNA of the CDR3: TGTGCCAGCAGACCGGGGGGCGTGGGTGAGCAGTTCTTC.

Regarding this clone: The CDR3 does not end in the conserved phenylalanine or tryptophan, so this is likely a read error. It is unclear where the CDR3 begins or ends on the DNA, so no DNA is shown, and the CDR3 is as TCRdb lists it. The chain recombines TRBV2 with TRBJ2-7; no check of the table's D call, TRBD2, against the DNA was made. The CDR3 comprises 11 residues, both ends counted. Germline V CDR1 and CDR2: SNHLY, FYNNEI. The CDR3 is CASSDAAGTTS.

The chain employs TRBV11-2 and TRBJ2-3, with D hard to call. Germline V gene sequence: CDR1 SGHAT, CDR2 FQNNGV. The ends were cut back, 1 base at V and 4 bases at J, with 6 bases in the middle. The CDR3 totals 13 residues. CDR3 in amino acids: CASSLAVPDTQYF. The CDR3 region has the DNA TGTGCCAGCAGCTTAGCTGTCCCAGATACGCAGTATTTT.

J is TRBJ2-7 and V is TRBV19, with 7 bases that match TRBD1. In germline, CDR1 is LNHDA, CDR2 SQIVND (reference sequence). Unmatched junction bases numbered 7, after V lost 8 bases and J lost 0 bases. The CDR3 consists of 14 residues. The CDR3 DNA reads TGTGCCAGTCGCCTGGGACAGAACTCCTACGAGCAGTACTTC. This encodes CASRLGQNSYEQYF.

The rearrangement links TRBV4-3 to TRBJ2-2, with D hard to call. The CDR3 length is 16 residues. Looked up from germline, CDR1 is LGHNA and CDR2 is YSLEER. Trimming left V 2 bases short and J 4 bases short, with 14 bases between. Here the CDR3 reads CASSQSPLGGTGELFF. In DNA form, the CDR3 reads TGCGCCAGCAGCCAAAGTCCCCTCGGTGGCACCGGGGAGCTGTTTTTT.

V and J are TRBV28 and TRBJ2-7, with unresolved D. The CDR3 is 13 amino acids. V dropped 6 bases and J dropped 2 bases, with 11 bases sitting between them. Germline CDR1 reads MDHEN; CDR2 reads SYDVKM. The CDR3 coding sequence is TGTGCCAGCAGCCTCGAACAGACCTACGAGCAGTACTTC. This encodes CASSLEQTYEQYF.

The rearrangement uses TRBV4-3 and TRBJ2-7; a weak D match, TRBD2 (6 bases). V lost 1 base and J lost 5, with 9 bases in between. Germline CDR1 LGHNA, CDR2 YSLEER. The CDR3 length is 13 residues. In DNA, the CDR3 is TGCGCCAGCAGCCAAGGACTAGTGAACGAGCAGTACTTC. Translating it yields CASSQGLVNEQYF.

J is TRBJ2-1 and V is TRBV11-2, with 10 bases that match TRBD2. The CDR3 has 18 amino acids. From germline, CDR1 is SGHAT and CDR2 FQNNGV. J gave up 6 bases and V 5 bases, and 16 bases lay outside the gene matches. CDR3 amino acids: CASSQRIAGGGGANEQFF. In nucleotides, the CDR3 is TGTGCCAGCAGCCAGAGAATAGCGGGAGGTGGGGGGGCCAATGAGCAGTTCTTC.

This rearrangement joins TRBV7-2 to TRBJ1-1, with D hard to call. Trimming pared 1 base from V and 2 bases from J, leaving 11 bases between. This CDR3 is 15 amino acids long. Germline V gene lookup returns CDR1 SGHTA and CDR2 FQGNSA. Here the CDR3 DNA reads TGTGCCAGCAGCTTAGGAGCAGGAGGAAACACTGAAGCTTTCTTT. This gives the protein CASSLGAGGNTEAFF.

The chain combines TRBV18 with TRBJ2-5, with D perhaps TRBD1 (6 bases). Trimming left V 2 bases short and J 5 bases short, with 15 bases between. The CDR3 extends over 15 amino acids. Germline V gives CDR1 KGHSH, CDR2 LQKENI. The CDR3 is CASSPMTGPMETQYF. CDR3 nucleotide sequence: TGTGCCAGCTCACCAATGACAGGCCCCATGGAGACCCAGTACTTC.

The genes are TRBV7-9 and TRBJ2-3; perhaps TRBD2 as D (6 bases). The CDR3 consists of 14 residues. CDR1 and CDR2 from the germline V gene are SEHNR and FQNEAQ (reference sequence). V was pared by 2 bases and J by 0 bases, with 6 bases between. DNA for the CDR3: TGTGCCAGCAGCTTAAGCGGGAGCACAGATACGCAGTATTTT. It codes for CASSLSGSTDTQYF.

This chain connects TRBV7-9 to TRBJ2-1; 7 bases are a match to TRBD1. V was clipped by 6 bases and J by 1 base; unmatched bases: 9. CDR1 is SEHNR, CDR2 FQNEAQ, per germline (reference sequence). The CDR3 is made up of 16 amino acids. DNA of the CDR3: TGTGCCAGCAGTAATGCGGACAGGTGGTCCTACAATGAGCAGTTCTTC. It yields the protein CASSNADRWSYNEQFF. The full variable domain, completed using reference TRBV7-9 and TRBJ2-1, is DTGVSQNPRHKITKRGQNVTFRCDPISEHNRLYWYRQTLGQGPEFLTYFQNEAQLEKSRLLSDRFSAERPKGSFSTLEIQRTEQGDSAMYLCASSNADRWSYNEQFFGPGTRLTVL.

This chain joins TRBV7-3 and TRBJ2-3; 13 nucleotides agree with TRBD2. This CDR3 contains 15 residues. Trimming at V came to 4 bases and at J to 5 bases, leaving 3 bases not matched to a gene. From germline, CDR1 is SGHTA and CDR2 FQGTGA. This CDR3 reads CASSSRTSGRDTQYF. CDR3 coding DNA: TGTGCCAGCAGCTCGAGGACTAGCGGGAGAGATACGCAGTATTTT.